The rows below give T cell receptor beta chains drawn from one sample of a study of shared clonotypes between healthy human individuals. The data were produced by immunoSEQ multiplex PCR, yet TCRdb's version contains in-frame clones alone and is incomplete. Of millions of clones listed, 93% are singletons. Material: naive CD8+ T cells from PBMCs. Receptor source: a young man in good health. Some clones in this sample may be carry-over from other donors' samples. CDR3s leave out the opening cysteine and the closing phenylalanine or tryptophan.

>TRBV5-6|TRBJ2-7
ASSLDGRVHEQY
>TRBV9|TRBJ1-1
ASSDRDDGVPLMNTEAF
>TRBV7-3|TRBJ2-7
ASNLTLETHEQY
>TRBV4-2|TRBJ1-4
ASSPYRQVDEKLF
>TRBV23-1|TRBJ2-7
ASSQPGGPRTYEQY
>TRBV9|TRBJ2-3
ASSVGLDAVTDTQY
>TRBV4-3|TRBJ2-7
ASSQGQATAYEQY
>TRBV28|TRBJ2-5
ASSSLPFSTYQETQY
>TRBV11-1|TRBJ2-7
ASSLGTGGNYEQY
>TRBV19|TRBJ2-1
ASSIKPTGYNEQF
>TRBV28|TRBJ2-7
ASSFSDRDGSYEQY
>TRBV11-3|TRBJ2-1
ASSSRDRDFGEQF
>TRBV27|TRBJ1-1
ASSLSRGAVTEAF
>TRBV7-9|TRBJ2-7
ASEGADKAYEQY
>TRBV6-1|TRBJ1-1
ASTPRRMNTEAF
>TRBV5-8|TRBJ2-7
ASSYRVPYEQY
>TRBV7-3|TRBJ2-5
ASSPSGRRETQY
>TRBV27|TRBJ2-1
ASSPSSGDRGNEQF
>TRBV6-6|TRBJ2-7
ASSFSLTSYEQY
>TRBV7-9|TRBJ2-7
ASSSGVYSGHYEQY
>TRBV7-8|TRBJ1-5
ASSAQGNRQPQH
>TRBV19|TRBJ2-7
ASMGRGNPSYEQY
>TRBV6-5|TRBJ2-2
ASSRQDTGELF
>TRBV27|TRBJ2-7
ASRVAGHHEQY
>TRBV27|TRBJ2-1
ASSSLVTTSVNEQF
>TRBV29-1|TRBJ2-2
SVVDKNTGELF
>TRBV27|TRBJ2-1
ASSLSAGTTYNEQF
>TRBV27|TRBJ2-1
ASSFWREVGNEQF
>TRBV4-1|TRBJ1-2
ASSQLIPPTGNYGYT
>TRBV28|TRBJ1-4
ASRAAGARGEKLF
>TRBV14|TRBJ2-7
ASSSRGWTYEQY
>TRBV30|TRBJ1-1
AWSPGTEAF
>TRBV5-4|TRBJ2-5
ASSPPSIAGQETQY
>TRBV29-1|TRBJ1-1
SVLTGGETEAF
>TRBV9|TRBJ2-7
ASSARTSGSEQY
>TRBV27|TRBJ2-7
ASRGDRGNEQY
>TRBV5-5|TRBJ1-1
ASSGGQAAGTEAF
>TRBV29-1|TRBJ1-2
SVGVGYGYT
>TRBV2|TRBJ2-5
ASSEGGPPVETQY
>TRBV7-9|TRBJ1-1
ASSGQGASAF
>TRBV29-1|TRBJ2-6
SVVSGANVLT
>TRBV28|TRBJ2-7
ASSFGIGQGWVEQY